This TCR beta chain was sequenced during a study of T cell changes during pregnancy in multiple sclerosis. Profiling relied on immunoSEQ multiplex PCR, and the TCRdb table lists in-frame clones only, not all of them. The sample lists roughly 85,000 clones; roughly nine tenths were seen once. The material was peripheral blood, obtained in the first trimester of pregnancy. The TCR originated in a female donor with multiple sclerosis, enrolled in a pregnancy study.

Here the CDR3 reads CASSLYSGHQNTEAFF. Written as DNA, the CDR3 is TGTGCCAGCAGTTTGTATTCGGGACACCAGAACACTGAAGCTTTCTTT. The chain carries TRBV14 and TRBJ1-1, with a tentative D call TRBD1 (6 bases). Germline-derived CDR1 and CDR2 are SGHDN and FVKESK. This CDR3 comprises 16 residues. Trimming cost V 6 bases and J 1 base, with 18 bases left between them.